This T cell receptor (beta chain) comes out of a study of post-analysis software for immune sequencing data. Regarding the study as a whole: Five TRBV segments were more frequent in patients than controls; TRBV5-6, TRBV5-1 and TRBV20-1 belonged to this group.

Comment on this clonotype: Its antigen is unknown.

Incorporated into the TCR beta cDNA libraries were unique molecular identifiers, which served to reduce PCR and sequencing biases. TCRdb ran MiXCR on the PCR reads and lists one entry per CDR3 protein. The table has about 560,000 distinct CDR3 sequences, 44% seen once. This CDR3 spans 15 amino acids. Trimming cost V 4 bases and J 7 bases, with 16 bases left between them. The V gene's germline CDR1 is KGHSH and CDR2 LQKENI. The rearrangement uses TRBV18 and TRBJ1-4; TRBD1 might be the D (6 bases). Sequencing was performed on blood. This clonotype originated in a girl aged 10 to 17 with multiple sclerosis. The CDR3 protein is CASSLGTPPGEKLFF. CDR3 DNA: TGTGCCAGCTCACTAGGGACACCACCCGGTGAAAAACTGTTTTTT.